The present T cell receptor (beta chain) was sequenced within a study of response to subunit inactivated influenza vaccine. Study conclusions and caveats: The authors put forward the suggestion that each seasonal influenza vaccination may bring in only a limited number of new T cells.

Via MiXCR, TCRdb re-called the RT-PCR reads, giving one row per CDR3 protein. The sample shows 450,000 to 500,000 distinct CDR3 sequences, approximately 10% of them seen only once. Germline V lookup: CDR1 MNHEY, CDR2 SMNVEV (reference sequence). Trimming removed 2 bases from V and 3 bases from J, with 14 bases in between. CDR3 length: 15 amino acids. Points on this clonotype: Antigen unknown.

The source is a man aged 50 to 60 who received an inactivated influenza vaccine. This rearrangement joins TRBV27 to TRBJ2-7; possibly TRBD1 or TRBD2 for D (5 bases each). Source: PBMCs from blood, taken 45 days after vaccination. The CDR3 DNA reads as TGTGCCAGCAGTTTAATAGGGGATGCGGGCTACGAGCAGTACTTC. It yields the protein CASSLIGDAGYEQYF.